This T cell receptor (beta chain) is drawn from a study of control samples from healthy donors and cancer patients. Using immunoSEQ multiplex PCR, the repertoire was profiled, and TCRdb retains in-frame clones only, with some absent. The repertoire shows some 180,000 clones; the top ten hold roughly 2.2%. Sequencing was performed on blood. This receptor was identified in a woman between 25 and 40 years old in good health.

CDR3 nucleotide sequence: TGTGCCAGTAAGGAATGGGCAAAGGACAATGAGCAGTTCTTC. Its translation: CASKEWAKDNEQFF. This chain links TRBV19 with TRBJ2-1; D is unclear. The length of the CDR3 is 14 residues. Trimming left V 7 bases short and J 5 bases short, with 15 bases between. Germline CDR1 and CDR2: LNHDA and SQIVND (reference sequence).